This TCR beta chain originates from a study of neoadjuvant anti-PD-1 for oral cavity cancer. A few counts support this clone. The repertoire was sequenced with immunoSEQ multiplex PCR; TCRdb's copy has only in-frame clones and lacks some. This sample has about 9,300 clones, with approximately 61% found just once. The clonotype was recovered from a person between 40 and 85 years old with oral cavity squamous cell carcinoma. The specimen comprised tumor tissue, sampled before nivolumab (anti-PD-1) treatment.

The CDR3 DNA is TGTGCCAGCAGCTTAGGGGAATATGGCTACACCTTC. This codes for CASSLGEYGYTF. V and J are TRBV7-3 and TRBJ1-2; D gene unclear. CDR1 is SGHTA, CDR2 FQGTGA, per germline. Trimming took 2 bases from V and 5 from J, leaving 6 bases between them. CDR3 size: 12 residues.